This section outlines one T cell receptor beta chain sequence together with its context. Its cognate antigen is unknown. 13 Jbeta primers and 60 Vbeta primers were used for the PCR. Methods used by the authors: Around 11 million shared chains were among about 80 million unique TCR beta chains counted in a later analysis. Produced via immunoSEQ multiplex PCR; TCRdb's table is partial and in-frame only. Clone size and the V and J calls come from that table; the DNA yielded D and trimming. The sample has roughly 120,000 clones, approximately 70% seen once. The data stem from a study of cytomegalovirus exposure and HLA in healthy donors. Study as a whole: Early on, a data release was issued that held 80 million or so unique TCRs from HLA-typed donors. Study-level results: The authors listed around 150 TCR beta chains as cytomegalovirus-associated.

The germline gives CDR1 MNHEY, CDR2 SVGAGI. The CDR3 spans 14 residues. Losses at the gene ends were 5 bases for V and 5 bases for J; bases not matched to a gene: 7. These donors counted as nominally healthy when sampled, but unrecorded immune exposures were likely. Sequenced: PBMCs. The TCR was taken from a woman aged 35 to 49 in good health and CMV-seropositive. The chain combines TRBV6-5 with TRBJ2-7; 9 bases match TRBD1. Here the CDR3 reads CASSEDRGSNEQYF. CDR3 sequence (DNA): TGTGCCAGCAGTGAAGACAGGGGGTCGAACGAGCAGTACTTC.